The source of this T cell receptor (beta chain) is a study of Graves' ophthalmopathy and Graves' hyperthyroidism. This clonotype was recorded at least ten times. The authors amplified TCR beta CDR3 regions, and they did so from RNA transcripts for repertoire sequencing. First-round RT-PCR employed HTBI primers, with a second-round multiplex PCR after it. MiXCR, applied by TCRdb to the multiplex PCR reads, yields one record per CDR3 protein. The data show around 1.1 million distinct CDR3 sequences, about 38% seen once. CDR1 and CDR2 from the germline V gene are SGHVS and FQNEAQ. This CDR3 comprises 16 residues. V lost 2 bases, J lost 4 bases, and 17 bases lay in between.

The chain recombines TRBV7-8 with TRBJ2-5, with D possibly TRBD2 on 5 matching bases. Sequenced input: peripheral blood or thyroid tissue (not recorded which). The clonotype was recovered from an adult man with Graves' hyperthyroidism. For the CDR3, the DNA is TGTGCCAGCAGCTTATACCTCGGGAATCGGGCAGAGACCCAGTACTTC. This encodes CASSLYLGNRAETQYF. Full variable domain (remainder filled in from reference TRBV7-8 and TRBJ2-5): GAGVSQSPRYKVAKRGQDVALRCDPISGHVSLFWYQQALGQGPEFLTYFQNEAQLDKSGLPSDRFFAERPEGSVSTLKIQRTQQEDSAVYLCASSLYLGNRAETQYFGPGTRLLVL.